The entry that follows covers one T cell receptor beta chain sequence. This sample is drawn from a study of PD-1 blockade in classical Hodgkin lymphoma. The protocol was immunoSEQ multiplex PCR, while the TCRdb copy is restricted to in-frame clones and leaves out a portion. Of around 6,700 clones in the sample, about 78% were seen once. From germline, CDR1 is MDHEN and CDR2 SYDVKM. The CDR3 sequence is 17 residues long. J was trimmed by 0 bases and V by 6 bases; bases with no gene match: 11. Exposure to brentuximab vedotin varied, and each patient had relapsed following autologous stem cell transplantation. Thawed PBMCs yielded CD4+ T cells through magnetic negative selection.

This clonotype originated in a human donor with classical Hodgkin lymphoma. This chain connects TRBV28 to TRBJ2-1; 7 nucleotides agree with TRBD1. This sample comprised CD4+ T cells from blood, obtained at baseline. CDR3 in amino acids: CASSNSGGGPSYNEQFF. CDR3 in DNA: TGTGCCAGCAGCAATTCAGGGGGTGGGCCCTCCTACAATGAGCAGTTCTTC.